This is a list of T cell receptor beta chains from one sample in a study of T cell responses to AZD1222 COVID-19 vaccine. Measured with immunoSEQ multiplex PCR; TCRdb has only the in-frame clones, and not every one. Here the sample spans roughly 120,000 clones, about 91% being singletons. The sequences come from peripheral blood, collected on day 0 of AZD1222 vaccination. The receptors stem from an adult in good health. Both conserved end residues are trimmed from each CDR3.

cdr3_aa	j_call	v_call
ASSLWGLETDTQY	TRBJ2-3	TRBV7-3
ASSPQRERVVGEQF	TRBJ2-1	TRBV3-1/TRBV3-2
ASSEPPVGSEAF	TRBJ1-1	TRBV25-1
ASSLFSGIADTQY	TRBJ2-3	TRBV7-3
ASSEGGGTEAF	TRBJ1-1	TRBV2
ASSWDRSYTEAF	TRBJ1-1	TRBV27
ASIKRANTEAF	TRBJ1-1	TRBV12-3/TRBV12-4
ASSIRLNSPLH	TRBJ1-6	TRBV21-1
ASSLTGGIGEAF	TRBJ1-1	TRBV7-3
ASSPLGRGGGGYT	TRBJ1-2	TRBV7-9
ASSTRAVYGYT	TRBJ1-2	TRBV19
ASSPAGEQY	TRBJ2-7	TRBV6-6
ASSSTSETQY	TRBJ2-5	TRBV9
SAPDLGGYT	TRBJ1-2	TRBV20-1
AWSVLGPGGIFSNQPQH	TRBJ1-5	TRBV30
ASSPGSLDQETQY	TRBJ2-5	TRBV13
ASSLVSATGELF	TRBJ2-2	TRBV5-6
ASSLGTLGYT	TRBJ1-2	TRBV5-1
ASSEDRPQGSGNTIY	TRBJ1-3	TRBV2
ASSQAGDYGYT	TRBJ1-2	TRBV3-1/TRBV3-2